This TCR beta chain was observed in a study of cytomegalovirus exposure and HLA in healthy donors (TCRdb year 2017). Turning to the overall study: According to a later analysis, the approximately 120 validation repertoires were produced on the same platform as the approximately 620 repertoires of the first cohort. The study was designed to test whether signatures of past pathogen exposure could be identified by cataloging public T cell receptors. A separate validation cohort of 90 to 150 different subjects was used in addition to the roughly 640-subject first cohort. To predict cytomegalovirus infection status, the study brought together high-throughput TCR immunosequencing, statistical association of individual TCRs with disease status, and machine learning. General conclusions and limits of the study: It was suggested by the authors that the approach could potentially be generalized to other disease states and immunological phenotypes. Most TCR sequences were seen in very few donors, while some public TCRs were found in many individuals. The study gave a list of some 150 TCR beta chains associated with cytomegalovirus. The validation cohort had no HLA typing available for a later analysis, so co-occurrence within that cohort was assessed over all 120 or so repertoires. In vitro tests confirmed that three of the cytomegalovirus-associated TCR beta chains recognize cytomegalovirus antigens. The classifier was reported to diagnose cytomegalovirus status with high specificity and sensitivity in both the original cohort and the validation cohort. A later analysis found that TCRs clustered in the first cohort also tended to co-occur in the 120 validation repertoires, with 94% of cluster scores above 0.

Note on this clone: Its antigen remains undetermined. No base-level quality is on record; no much larger clone is a single base apart.

The donors belonged to the validation cohort of approximately 130 subjects, which was separate from the approximately 700-subject first cohort. The method was the immunoSEQ multiplex PCR assay. The original pipeline was this. A statistical classification framework was built to diagnose cytomegalovirus status from the catalog of TCR beta chain sequences. TCRdb mirrors the immuneACCESS table, restricted to in-frame sequences. Some clones are absent from its copies; in checked studies, under half trace to an unresolved V gene, and the reason for the others is unknown. V and J calls plus clone size are reproduced from that table; the DNA served to infer D and trimming. The sample includes some 160,000 clones, with 70% to 90% observed a single time. Clones ranked in the top ten supply 2.5% to 3% of the sample. The receptor comes from a man between 18 and 29 years old in good health and CMV-seronegative. The sequencing sample was made of PBMCs.

The nucleotide sequence reads as follows: TGTGCCAGCAGCTTAAGGGCTAGCGGAATCCCAAGCTCCTACGAGCAGTACTTC. It encodes CASSLRASGIPSSYEQYF. Rearrangement joined TRBV7-8 to TRBJ2-7, and 7 junction bases match TRBD2. The germline V gene yields SGHVS for CDR1 and FQNEAQ for CDR2. Its CDR3 holds 18 amino acids, cysteine through phenylalanine. CDR3 DNA only is kept here, 54 bases in frame from base 1. Unmatched junction bases come to 13, with V trimmed by 2 bases and J by 0 bases.